This TCR beta chain was profiled in a study of blood T cell repertoires in COVID-19. As for the study in general: Collection of acute and convalescent COVID-19 samples took place in the United States, Italy and Spain. PBMCs, B-cell-depleted T cells, or T cells provided the cDNA or gDNA that made up the material.

The study recruited people aged about 18 to 95 years across about two dozen US areas. Cohorts were based on clinical histories the participants reported. Germline lookup yields CDR1 SGHTA and CDR2 FQGNSA. This CDR3 contains 13 residues. Trimming removed 3 bases at V and 7 bases at J, with 10 bases between. The protocol was immunoSEQ multiplex PCR, while the TCRdb copy is restricted to in-frame clones and leaves out a portion. Among under 400,000 clones listed, approximately 86% were seen once. The sample was PBMCs or T cells enriched from blood (not recorded which). This chain links TRBV7-2 with TRBJ1-5; maybe TRBD1 (5 bases). The origin of this receptor is a woman aged 40 to 50 with acute COVID-19. CDR3 coding DNA: TGTGCCAGCAGCTTTGGCCGGGGGCAGCCCCAGCATTTT. Translating gives CASSFGRGQPQHF. Full variable domain (missing parts from reference TRBV7-2 and TRBJ1-5): GAGVSQSPSNKVTEKGKDVELRCDPISGHTALYWYRQSLGQGLEFLIYFQGNSAPDKSGLPSDRFSAERTGGSVSTLTIQRTQQEDSAVYLCASSFGRGQPQHFGDGTRLSIL.